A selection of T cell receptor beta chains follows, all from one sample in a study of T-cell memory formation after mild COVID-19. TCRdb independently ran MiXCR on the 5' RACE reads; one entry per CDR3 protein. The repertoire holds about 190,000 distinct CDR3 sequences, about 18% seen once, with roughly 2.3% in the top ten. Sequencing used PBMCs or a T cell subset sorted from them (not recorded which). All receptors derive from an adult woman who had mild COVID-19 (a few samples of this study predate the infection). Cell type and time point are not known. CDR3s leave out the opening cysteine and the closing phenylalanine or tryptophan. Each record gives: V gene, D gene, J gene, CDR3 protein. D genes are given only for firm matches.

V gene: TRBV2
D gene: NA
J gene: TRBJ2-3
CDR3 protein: ASSGQTKFNTQY

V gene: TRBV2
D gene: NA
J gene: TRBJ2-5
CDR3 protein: ASSGGRGSRVETQY

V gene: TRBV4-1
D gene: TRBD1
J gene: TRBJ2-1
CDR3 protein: ASSHTGTGVNEQF

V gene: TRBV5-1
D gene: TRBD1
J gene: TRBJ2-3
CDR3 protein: ASSKDRETDTQY

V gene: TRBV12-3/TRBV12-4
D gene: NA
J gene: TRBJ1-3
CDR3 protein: ASRFEGNTIY

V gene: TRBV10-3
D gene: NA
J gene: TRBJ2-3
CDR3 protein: ATTGTDTQY

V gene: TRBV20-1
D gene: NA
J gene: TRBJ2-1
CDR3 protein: SATPGLNYNEQF

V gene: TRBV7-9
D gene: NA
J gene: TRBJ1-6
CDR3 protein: ASSLLDGDNSPLH

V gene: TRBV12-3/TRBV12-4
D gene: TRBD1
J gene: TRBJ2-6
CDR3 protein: ASSLTQGALLGANVLT

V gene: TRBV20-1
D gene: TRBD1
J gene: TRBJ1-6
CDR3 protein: SARDRDRWAPLH

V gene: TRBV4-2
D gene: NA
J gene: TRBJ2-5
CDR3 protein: ASSQVGTQY

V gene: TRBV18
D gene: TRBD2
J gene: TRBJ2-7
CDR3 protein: ASSPSVAGGDYEQY

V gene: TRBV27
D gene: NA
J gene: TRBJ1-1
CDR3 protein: ASSLWQMNTEAF

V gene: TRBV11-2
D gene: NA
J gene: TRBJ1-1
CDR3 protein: ASSLGLTAEAF

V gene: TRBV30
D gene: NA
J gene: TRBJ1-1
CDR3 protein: AWTPMAENTEAF

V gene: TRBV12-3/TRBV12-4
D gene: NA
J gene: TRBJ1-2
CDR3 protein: ASTFGGYYT